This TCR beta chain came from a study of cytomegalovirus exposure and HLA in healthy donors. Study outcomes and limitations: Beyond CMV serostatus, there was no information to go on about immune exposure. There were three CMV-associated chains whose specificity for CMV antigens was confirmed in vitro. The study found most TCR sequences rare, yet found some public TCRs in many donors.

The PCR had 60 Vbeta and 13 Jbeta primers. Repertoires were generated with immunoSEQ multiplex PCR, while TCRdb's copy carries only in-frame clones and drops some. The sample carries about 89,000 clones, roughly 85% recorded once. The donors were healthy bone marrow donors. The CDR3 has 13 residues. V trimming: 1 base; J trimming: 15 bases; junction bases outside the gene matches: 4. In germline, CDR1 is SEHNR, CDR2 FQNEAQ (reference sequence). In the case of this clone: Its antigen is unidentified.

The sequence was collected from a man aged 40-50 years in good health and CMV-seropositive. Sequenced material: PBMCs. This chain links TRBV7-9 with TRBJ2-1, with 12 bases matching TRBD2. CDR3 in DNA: TGTGCCAGCAGCTTAGGACTAGCGGGAGAACGGTTCTTC. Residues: CASSLGLAGERFF.